The 30 T cell receptor beta chains below all came from one sample that was sequenced in a study of blood T cells in healthy people across ages. Combining a sample-barcoded 5' primer with a J-beta primer mix, a second PCR ran for about 6 to 12 cycles. TCRdb used MiXCR to reprocess the 5' RACE reads, holding one entry per CDR3 protein. The sample comprises some 930,000 distinct CDR3 sequences, 25% to 35% of which are singletons, and 9.5% to 13% rests with the top ten. The sample was also reused in another study, on T cells of mothers and their children.

Material: blood. All receptors derive from a woman between 35 and 50 years old in good health.

This clonotype was counted between two and nine times. A single base separates this from a much larger clone, so it may be a read error. The chain links TRBV7-8 to TRBJ2-5, with 8 nucleotides matching TRBD1. This CDR3 comprises 14 residues. V dropped 4 bases and J dropped 11; count of bases not matched to a gene: 12. Germline V gives CDR1 SGHVS, CDR2 FQNEAQ. CDR3 amino acids: CASSWGQAFNEQYF. In nucleotides, the CDR3 is TGTGCCAGCAGCTGGGGACAGGCTTTCAATGAGCAGTACTTC.

The gene calls are TRBV24-1 and TRBJ1-2; D is ambiguous. CDR1 is KGHDR, CDR2 SFDVKD, per germline. This CDR3 region has 13 residues. V was cut by 3 bases and J by 1 base, with 5 bases left in between. The CDR3 sequence is CATSDHLNYGYTF. Here the CDR3 DNA reads TGTGCCACCAGTGATCACCTTAACTATGGCTACACCTTC.

This clonotype was counted between two and nine times. The chain combines TRBV20-1 with TRBJ2-7; no clear D. The V and J ends lost 2 bases and 2 bases respectively, with 4 bases between them. Germline CDR1 reads DFQATT; CDR2 reads SNEGSKA (reference sequence). The CDR3 runs 11 residues. The CDR3 sequence: CSARRTYEQYF. The CDR3 DNA sequence: TGCAGTGCTAGACGTACCTACGAGCAGTACTTC.

The V gene is TRBV12-3 or TRBV12-4, the J gene TRBJ1-4; a weak D match, TRBD1 (5 bases). This CDR3 contains 16 residues. The V end was cut by 6 bases, the J end by 8 bases, with 22 bases between. Here the CDR3 DNA reads TGTGCCAGCAGCCGTCATCAGGGAGGTAGCGAGGAAAAACTGTTTTTT. It encodes CASSRHQGGSEEKLFF.

For this clonotype: One end of the junction is discordant with germline, which a read error may explain. The chain recombines TRBV3-1 with TRBJ2-1, with 13 nucleotides matching TRBD2. Germline V CDR1 and CDR2: LGHDT, YNNKEL (reference sequence). The CDR3 extends over 19 amino acids. CDR3 in DNA: TGTGCCGGCAGCCAAGATCAACTAGCGGGGGGGCCGAGCGCCGATGAGCAGTTCTTC. The encoded protein is CAGSQDQLAGGPSADEQFF.

The table lists this clonotype with a few counts. The rearrangement links TRBV7-8 to TRBJ2-1, with D possibly being TRBD2 (5 bases). Germline CDR1 reads SGHVS; CDR2 reads FQNEAQ. Trimming cost V 1 base and J 2 bases, with 12 bases left between them. The CDR3 is made up of 16 amino acids. The CDR3 DNA sequence: TGTGCCAGCAGCTTAGAGAGGGTATTAGCCTACAATGAGCAGTTCTTC. Encoded protein: CASSLERVLAYNEQFF.

This sequence joins TRBV29-1 and TRBJ2-1, with D possibly matching TRBD1 (6 bases). The CDR3 is 15 residues long. V dropped 7 bases and J dropped 7 bases, with 23 bases sitting between them. Germline V gene lookup returns CDR1 SQVTM and CDR2 ANQGSEA. The CDR3 DNA sequence: TGCAGCGGCCATGTATACACAGGGAAACGAAATGAGCAGTTCTTC. Protein product: CSGHVYTGKRNEQFF.

This clonotype was observed many times. As DNA, the CDR3 is TGTGCCAGCAGCTGGACAGGGATGGAGACCCAGTACTTC. Its translation is CASSWTGMETQYF. This chain links TRBV6-6 with TRBJ2-5; 8 bases are a match to TRBD1. Germline V lookup: CDR1 MNHNY, CDR2 SVGAGI (reference sequence). This CDR3 spans 13 amino acids. V lost 6 bases and J lost 5; bases outside the gene matches: 5.

The chain couples TRBV29-1 to TRBJ2-2; the D gene is possibly TRBD1 (5 bases). Germline CDR1 is SQVTM and CDR2 is ANQGSEA. The CDR3 covers 13 residues. Trimming shortened V by 6 bases and J by 9 bases, and 17 bases separated the two germline ends. The CDR3 coding sequence is TGCAGCGTCCGATCCTCAGGGTTACGGGAGCTGTTTTTT. This codes for CSVRSSGLRELFF.

This clonotype was counted between two and nine times. The CDR3 DNA reads TGCGCCAGCAGCACCGGGGACAGGGGCTACGAGCAGTACTTC. Its protein is CASSTGDRGYEQYF. The genes are TRBV5-1 and TRBJ2-7, with 10 nucleotides matching TRBD1. The germline V gene encodes CDR1 SGHRS and CDR2 YFSETQ. The CDR3 loop spans 14 amino acids. V was pared by 4 bases and J by 3 bases, with 4 bases of the junction left unmatched. The entire variable domain, with the rest obtained from reference TRBV5-1 and TRBJ2-7, is as follows: KAGVTQTPRYLIKTRGQQVTLSCSPISGHRSVSWYQQTPGQGLQFLFEYFSETQRNKGNFPGRFSGRQFSNSRSEMNVSTLELGDSALYLCASSTGDRGYEQYFGPGTRLTVT.

A note on this clonotype: A much more abundant neighbour one base away suggests this may be a read error. V usage is TRBV6-2 or TRBV6-3 and J usage is TRBJ2-7; TRBD2 is a possible D gene (7 bases). Per the germline V gene, CDR1 is MNHEY and CDR2 is SVGEGT. The CDR3 has 15 amino acids. Trimming pared 7 bases from V and 2 bases from J, leaving 18 bases between. The CDR3 DNA follows: TGTGCCAGCATCCATGCGGGGGCCCCAACCTACGAGCAGTACTTC. It translates to CASIHAGAPTYEQYF.

Notes on this clonotype: Sequence at one end of the junction differs from germline and may be a read error. The chain uses TRBV7-3 and TRBJ2-6; D is ambiguous. Looked up from germline, CDR1 is SGHTA and CDR2 is FQGTGA. The CDR3 loop spans 18 amino acids. The CDR3 sequence is CASSLTPGSLSGTNVLTF. The CDR3 DNA is TGTGCCAGCAGCTTAACACCGGGTTCCCTCTCTGGGACCAACGTCCTGACTTTC.

This clonotype was found a few times. V usage is TRBV27 and J usage is TRBJ2-7, with 7 bases matching TRBD1. CDR3 length: 15 residues. Germline CDR1 and CDR2: MNHEY and SMNVEV (reference sequence). The V and J ends lost 0 bases and 2 bases, in that order; junction bases with no gene match: 4. This CDR3 is CASSLSWDRPYEQYF. The CDR3 region has the DNA TGTGCCAGCAGTTTATCCTGGGACAGACCCTACGAGCAGTACTTC.

Turning to this clonotype: The junction shows a germline mismatch at one end, possibly a read error. The gene calls are TRBV7-2 and TRBJ2-4; D not certain. Per germline, CDR1 SGHTA and CDR2 FQGNSA. The CDR3 has 15 amino acids. The CDR3 nucleotides read TGTGCCAGCAGCAAAGAGACGGTAGCCAAAAACGTTCAGTACTTC. Protein sequence: CASSKETVAKNVQYF.

This clonotype was seen many times. The gene calls are TRBV7-9 and TRBJ2-7, with 8 bases lining up with TRBD2. The CDR3 runs 16 residues. Germline CDR1 is SEHNR and CDR2 is FQNEAQ (reference sequence). The V gene end was trimmed by 3 bases and the J gene end by 2 bases; junction bases not matched to a gene: 9. The CDR3 nucleotides are TGTGCCAGCAGCTTCGCAACCGGGACTAGTACCTACGAGCAGTACTTC. Encoded protein: CASSFATGTSTYEQYF.

This chain connects TRBV20-1 to TRBJ2-7; 8 bases fit TRBD2. Trimming removed 3 bases from V and 9 bases from J; junction bases left unmatched: 13. CDR1 is DFQATT and CDR2 is SNEGSKA in the germline V gene (reference sequence). CDR3 length: 14 residues. The CDR3 loop reads CSASPGTSSRGQYF. In DNA form, the CDR3 reads TGCAGTGCTAGCCCCGGGACTAGTTCGCGGGGGCAGTACTTC.

This clonotype has just a few counts. The V call is TRBV28, the J call TRBJ2-1; 9 bases are shared with TRBD1. The V segment lost 5 bases and the J segment 7 bases; nucleotides outside the gene matches: 12. The germline gives CDR1 MDHEN, CDR2 SYDVKM. The CDR3 length is 16 residues. The CDR3, as DNA: TGTGCCAGCAGTCCCATCGGGACAGGGCTCGGGAATGAGCAGTTCTTC. Translating gives CASSPIGTGLGNEQFF.

V and J are TRBV4-3 and TRBJ2-3; TRBD2 matches 9 bases. CDR1 is LGHNA and CDR2 is YSLEER in the germline V gene. The CDR3 consists of 14 residues. V lost 0 bases to trimming and J lost 5 bases; unmatched junction nucleotides: 0. The DNA of the CDR3 is TGCGCCAGCAGCCAAGAACTAGCGGGAGATACGCAGTATTTT. It specifies CASSQELAGDTQYF.

V and J are TRBV5-1 and TRBJ1-4; D remains unclear. Germline lookup yields CDR1 SGHRS and CDR2 YFSETQ. CDR3 size: 13 residues. Trimming pared 5 bases from V and 5 bases from J, leaving 10 bases between. As DNA, the CDR3 is TGCGCCAGCAGGCAACTGATCAATGAAAAACTGTTTTTT. Translated, it gives CASRQLINEKLFF.

At least ten counts were recorded for this clonotype. The chain employs TRBV12-3 or TRBV12-4 and TRBJ1-1; 8 positions agree with TRBD1. The CDR3 is made up of 14 amino acids. The V and J ends lost 6 bases and 4 bases, in that order; junction bases with no gene match: 7. The CDR3 here is CASSGQGAGTEAFF. As DNA, the CDR3 is TGTGCCAGCAGCGGGCAGGGGGCCGGCACTGAAGCTTTCTTT.

Remarks on this clonotype: Without the conserved terminal phenylalanine or tryptophan, this CDR3 likely stems from a read error. The rearrangement joins TRBV20-1 to TRBJ2-7; TRBD2 agrees at 9 bases. The germline gives CDR1 DFQATT, CDR2 SNEGSKA (reference sequence). V lost 2 bases to trimming and J lost 7 bases; unmatched junction nucleotides: 9. The CDR3 totals 14 residues. CDR3 coding DNA: TGCAGTGCTAGACCGTTGCGGGGGGGCCAGGAGCAGTACTTA. Residues: CSARPLRGGQEQYL.

The chain uses TRBV20-1 and TRBJ2-3; D is undetermined. The CDR3 is made up of 15 amino acids. V lost 3 bases and J 2 bases, leaving 15 bases between the germline ends. CDR1 is DFQATT and CDR2 is SNEGSKA in the germline V gene (reference sequence). CDR3 sequence: CSARDTREPTDTQYF. The CDR3 DNA follows: TGCAGTGCTAGGGATACTCGTGAACCCACAGATACGCAGTATTTT.

As concerns this clonotype: A read error is possible here, since a much larger clone lies one base away. V and J are TRBV9 and TRBJ2-3; no reliable D call. The CDR3 runs 17 residues. Germline values: CDR1 SGDLS, CDR2 YYNGEE. V was pared by 4 bases and J by 2 bases, with 20 bases between. The CDR3 region is CASSPRRPVFPTDTQYF. The CDR3 DNA sequence: TGTGCCAGCAGCCCCCGAAGACCAGTTTTCCCCACAGATACGCAGTATTTT.

V and J are TRBV20-1 and TRBJ1-3; no definite D call. CDR3 size: 17 residues. V dropped 3 bases and J dropped 0 bases, with 18 bases sitting between them. From germline, CDR1 is DFQATT and CDR2 SNEGSKA (reference sequence). The CDR3 region has the DNA TGCAGTGCTAGCCTTGGGCCCTCACTATTCTCTGGAAACACCATATATTTT. It codes for CSASLGPSLFSGNTIYF.

The sample holds a few counts of this clonotype. Compared with germline, one end of the junction differs, possibly owing to a read error. V is TRBV20-1 and J is TRBJ1-1; D remains ambiguous. Germline V lookup: CDR1 DFQATT, CDR2 SNEGSKA (reference sequence). The CDR3 extends over 13 amino acids. The CDR3 protein is CSTSGRLNTEAFF. CDR3 DNA sequence: TGCAGTACTAGTGGACGGCTGAACACTGAAGCTTTCTTT.

About this clonotype itself: A read error is possible here, since a much larger clone lies one base away. This rearrangement joins TRBV6-5 to TRBJ1-2; 8 bases line up with TRBD1. The germline V gene encodes CDR1 MNHEY and CDR2 SVGAGI. CDR3 length: 13 amino acids. J was trimmed by 10 bases and V by 5 bases; bases with no gene match: 9. The CDR3 coding sequence is TGTGCCAGCAGTGGACAGGGTTTCGACGACTACACCTTC. Translating it yields CASSGQGFDDYTF.

This clonotype occurred a few times. The gene calls are TRBV15 and TRBJ2-3; 7 bases match TRBD2. CDR3 length: 19 residues. V gave up 1 base and J gave up 0 bases; unmatched junction bases: 13. The germline V gene encodes CDR1 LNHNV and CDR2 YYDKDF (reference sequence). CDR3 DNA: TGTGCCACCAGCAGAGGAGGGGCTATAGCGGGTCCTAGCACAGATACGCAGTATTTT. Translated: CATSRGGAIAGPSTDTQYF.

Many counts were recorded for this clonotype. One junction end disagrees with the germline gene, perhaps due to a read error. The chain joins TRBV5-1 to TRBJ2-5, with D maybe TRBD2 (6 bases). Germline V gene data show CDR1 as SGHRS and CDR2 as YFSETQ. This CDR3 is 14 amino acids long. CDR3 sequence reads: CASSLVGGRETQYF. In DNA form, the CDR3 reads TGTGCCAGCAGTTTGGTCGGGGGTCGAGAGACCCAGTACTTC.

This clonotype was counted only a few times. One end of the junction fails to match germline, which may point to a read error. This chain connects TRBV6-5 to TRBJ1-1; D uncertain. Germline V CDR1 and CDR2: MNHEY, SVGAGI. The CDR3 has 12 amino acids. CDR3 amino acids: CACSRANTEAFF. The DNA for the CDR3 is TGTGCCTGCAGTCGGGCGAACACTGAAGCTTTCTTT.

This clonotype was recorded many times. This sequence may be a read error, since a much larger clone differs from it by one base. This rearrangement joins TRBV6-5 to TRBJ2-7; possibly TRBD1 for D (6 bases). V was pared by 6 bases and J by 3 bases, with 15 bases between. CDR1 and CDR2 (germline): MNHEY, SVGAGI. This CDR3 comprises 14 residues. CDR3 sequence: CASSRGQGLYEQYF. The CDR3 nucleotides are TGTGCCAGCAGCCGCGGGCAGGGGCTCTACGAGCAGTACTTC.